This T cell receptor (beta chain) was identified during a study of shared clonotypes between healthy human individuals. Whole-study findings and limits: Clonotypes that were shared across four donors made up about 4.5% of naive CD4 clonotypes.

Details on this clone: The antigen is not known.

The run depth of the assay was deep. Each subset's genomic DNA was shared equally among a number of immunoSEQ plates. Data came from immunoSEQ multiplex PCR; TCRdb stores just in-frame clones and leaves some out. Of around 1.5 million clones listed, 95% to 99% are singletons. This CDR3 region has 15 residues. V trimming: 5 bases; J trimming: 5 bases; junction bases outside the gene matches: 10. Germline V CDR1 and CDR2: MNHEY, SVGAGI. V and J are TRBV6-5 and TRBJ2-7; 9 positions agree with TRBD1. The receptor comes from a young man in good health. Specimen: naive CD4+ T cells sorted from blood. Stated subset: CD45RA+ positively selected. The CDR3 is CASSLRDRALHEQYF. CDR3 in DNA: TGTGCCAGCAGTCTCCGGGACAGGGCTCTCCACGAGCAGTACTTC.